This paragraph covers one T cell receptor (beta chain) sequence. This clonotype was found a few times. It lacks a known antigen. No base-level quality is on record; no much larger clone is a single base apart. The entry originates in a study of blood T cells in healthy people across ages (dated by TCRdb to the mid-2010s). Turning to the overall study: In model experiments, roughly one uniquely barcoded TCR beta cDNA molecule per two T cells was captured by template switching. Using the same blood draw, the study looked at two additional independent replicas of 1 million unique cDNA reads for two donors, one aged 18 to 30 and the other aged 80 or older. To avoid experimental bias, donors of different ages were spread randomly across the sequencing lanes. Age-related changes in TCR beta repertoire diversity were measured in the study by deep sequencing normalized with unique cDNA molecular identifiers. Donors were grouped into four age groups: young (average approximately 16 years), middle-aged (over 35), aged (around 62) and long-lived (about 90). Overall study results and their limits: Observed TCR beta diversity per million T cells fell roughly linearly with age, and a significant reduction was already apparent by age about 38. The CMV infection status of donors was not known, potentially confounding age-related changes in expanded clonotypes. Estimates of total diversity based on one million sequenced T cells were considered lower bounds and underestimates. A strong correlation was found between observed TCR beta diversity and the percentage of naive T cells measured by flow cytometry. Conclusive comparison of naive and antigen-experienced compartments was prevented by the profiling of bulk unsorted PBMCs. Compared with the aged group, the long-lived group had more naive CD4+ T cells, fewer expanded clones and increased TCR diversity, a pattern suggesting age selection.

The germline V end is reduced by 1 base and the J end by 7 bases; junction bases left unmatched: 2. Sequences SQVTM (CDR1) and ANQGSEA (CDR2) are obtained from the germline V gene. From its cysteine to its phenylalanine, the CDR3 spans 15 amino acids. The retained sequence is limited to the CDR3, 45 bases, with the frame set at the first base. The donors were 40 or so Caucasian individuals from Russia, aged 6 to 90 years, who were systemically healthy. Each donor gave approximately 9.4 milliliters of peripheral blood, drawn into EDTA-treated Vacutainer tubes. Ficoll-Paque density-gradient centrifugation was used to isolate PBMCs, with at least 6.5 million per sample. Total RNA was extracted from PBMCs with Trizol reagent, with at least 5 micrograms obtained per sample. The percentages of naive CD45RAhigh/CD27high T cells were determined by flow cytometry on a PBMC aliquot from every donor. Library method: 5' RACE. A second PCR of about 6 to 11 cycles was performed with a sample-barcoded 5' primer and a J-beta primer mix. Each TCR beta cDNA molecule received a unique molecular identifier from a template-switch 5' adaptor carrying 12 random nucleotides. At least 3 million CDR3-containing paired-end reads were obtained from each sample. The Mint cDNA synthesis kit, primed by a TRBC-specific oligonucleotide, was used to synthesize first-strand cDNA from all RNA. Following uracil-DNA glycosylase treatment, all cDNA underwent a first 18-cycle PCR with the universal primers M1SS and BC2_uni_R. From the authors' description of their analysis: For normalization, 1 million high-quality reads, each with a distinct molecular identifier, were randomly selected from each sample. Instead of being binned into consensus sequences, reads with shared molecular identifiers were discarded. MiTCR, set to a Q25 quality threshold and the strictest error-elimination algorithm, was used for CDR3 identification, clonotype clustering and error correction. A nonparametric unseen species model with Euler transformation was used to estimate a lower bound on total TCR beta diversity. Through fastp at Q25 and MiXCR, TCRdb rebuilt clones from the public reads, retaining in-frame beta chains. Every distinct CDR3 protein forms one entry, paired with its most common genes and DNA. The V and J calls and clone size are TCRdb's, not the authors'. The sample has around 1,900,000 distinct CDR3 sequences on record, around 40% of them singletons. The ten top clones hold under 25% of the sample.

The sequencing sample was made of blood. The chain joins TRBV29-1 to TRBJ2-1; a stretch of 15 junction bases matches TRBD2. The sequence derives from a human donor in good health. The nucleotide sequence is given as TGCAGCGTTGAAGGGACTAGCGGGGGGGAGAATGAGCAGTTCTTC. The resulting protein is CSVEGTSGGENEQFF.